The 31 T cell receptor beta chains reported below all come from one sample, sequenced in a study of shared T cell receptors in the human thymus. The protocol was immunoSEQ multiplex PCR, while the TCRdb copy is restricted to in-frame clones and leaves out a portion. The table shows 720,000 or so clones, with 80% to 90% occurring only once. These data were also reused for a study on human thymus T cells.

Sequencing was done on a sample of thymocytes. Receptor source: a girl under three years old with a congenital heart defect.

The CDR3 region is CASSLNIGQGNSPLHF. The CDR3 nucleotides read TGTGCCAGCAGTTTAAATATAGGGCAGGGGAATTCACCCCTCCACTTT. The genes are TRBV27 and TRBJ1-6; possibly TRBD1 for D (6 bases). V was shortened by 2 bases and J by 7 bases, with 15 bases between the two germline ends. CDR1 MNHEY and CDR2 SMNVEV come from the germline V gene (reference sequence). This CDR3 is 16 amino acids long.

As DNA, the CDR3 is TGTGCCAGCAGTTCGGCCTACGAGCAGTACTTC. It encodes CASSSAYEQYF. The chain carries TRBV28 and TRBJ2-7; unclear D gene. The CDR3 sequence is 11 residues long. Germline lookup yields CDR1 MDHEN and CDR2 SYDVKM. V gave up 4 bases and J gave up 2 bases, with 3 bases separating them.

The genes are TRBV2 and TRBJ2-7; 13 positions match TRBD2. The V gene's germline CDR1 is SNHLY and CDR2 FYNNEI. The J segment lost 2 bases and the V segment lost 6 bases, leaving 13 bases of the junction unmatched. The CDR3 spans 18 residues. This chain's CDR3 is CASSPGLAGRKITYEQYF. The DNA of the CDR3 is TGTGCCAGCAGCCCGGGACTAGCGGGGCGCAAGATAACCTACGAGCAGTACTTC.

This chain links TRBV11-2 with TRBJ1-2, with D unresolved. CDR1 and CDR2 (germline): SGHAT, FQNNGV. The CDR3 sequence is 14 residues long. V was pared by 3 bases and J by 8 bases, with 16 bases between. The CDR3 reads CASSLAIGFKGYTF. CDR3 in DNA: TGTGCCAGCAGCTTGGCGATCGGGTTCAAAGGCTACACCTTC. The full variable domain, rest sourced from reference TRBV11-2 and TRBJ1-2, is EAGVAQSPRYKIIEKRQSVAFWCNPISGHATLYWYQQILGQGPKLLIQFQNNGVVDDSQLPKDRFSAERLKGVDSTLKIQPAKLEDSAVYLCASSLAIGFKGYTFGSGTRLTVV.

This clone was picked up one time. This rearrangement joins TRBV2 to TRBJ1-4, with TRBD1 matching 7 bases. The CDR3 is made up of 14 amino acids. The V gene end was trimmed by 6 bases and the J gene end by 7 bases; junction bases not matched to a gene: 8. Germline V gene lookup returns CDR1 SNHLY and CDR2 FYNNEI. CDR3 coding DNA: TGTGCCAGCAGCCTACAGGGGTGGGGTGAAAAACTGTTTTTT. Its translation: CASSLQGWGEKLFF.

The V gene is TRBV11-2, the J gene TRBJ2-7, with 7 bases fitting TRBD1. The CDR3 extends over 16 amino acids. The V gene's germline CDR1 is SGHAT and CDR2 FQNNGV. Trimming cost V 5 bases and J 1 base; bases outside gene matches: 11. In DNA form, the CDR3 reads TGTGCCAGCAGCCGCGCAACAGGGGCCCAGTCCTACGAGCAGTACTTC. As protein: CASSRATGAQSYEQYF. Drawing the rest from reference TRBV11-2 and TRBJ2-7, the complete variable domain is EAGVAQSPRYKIIEKRQSVAFWCNPISGHATLYWYQQILGQGPKLLIQFQNNGVVDDSQLPKDRFSAERLKGVDSTLKIQPAKLEDSAVYLCASSRATGAQSYEQYFGPGTRLTVT.

This chain connects TRBV27 to TRBJ1-2; D might be TRBD1 (5 bases). Germline lookup yields CDR1 MNHEY and CDR2 SMNVEV (reference sequence). The V and J ends lost 6 bases and 5 bases respectively, with 19 bases between them. The CDR3 runs 15 residues. The CDR3 sequence is CASRQGFPDLYGYTF. Written as DNA, the CDR3 is TGTGCCAGCAGGCAGGGTTTCCCCGACCTTTATGGCTACACCTTC.

The chain combines TRBV5-1 with TRBJ2-6; a weak D match, TRBD1 (5 bases). The CDR3 covers 17 residues. Germline CDR1 SGHRS, CDR2 YFSETQ. V shed 1 base and J shed 2 bases, with 13 bases lying between them. The CDR3 DNA reads as TGCGCCAGCAGCTTGTTACAGGCCCCCGCTGGGGCCAACGTCCTGACTTTC. Amino acids: CASSLLQAPAGANVLTF.

The V and J genes are TRBV2 and TRBJ1-2, with D possibly TRBD1 on 5 matching bases. Germline assignment: CDR1 SNHLY and CDR2 FYNNEI. Trimming removed 7 bases from V and 7 bases from J, with 13 bases in between. The CDR3 spans 12 residues. DNA of the CDR3: TGTGCCAGCAAACCCTTCCAGGGTGGCTACACCTTC. It is translated as CASKPFQGGYTF.

The chain uses TRBV7-8 and TRBJ2-4, with 13 bases identical to TRBD2. The J segment lost 0 bases and the V segment lost 5 bases, leaving 10 bases of the junction unmatched. Looked up from germline, CDR1 is SGHVS and CDR2 is FQNEAQ. The CDR3 spans 19 residues. The CDR3 sequence is CASSLWTSGGALAKNIQYF. As DNA, the CDR3 is TGTGCCAGCAGCCTGTGGACTAGCGGGGGAGCTCTAGCCAAAAACATTCAGTACTTC. Complete variable domain (other parts from reference TRBV7-8 and TRBJ2-4): GAGVSQSPRYKVAKRGQDVALRCDPISGHVSLFWYQQALGQGPEFLTYFQNEAQLDKSGLPSDRFFAERPEGSVSTLKIQRTQQEDSAVYLCASSLWTSGGALAKNIQYFGAGTRLSVL.

The J gene is TRBJ1-2, the V gene TRBV6-1; the D gene is possibly TRBD1 (5 bases). CDR1 and CDR2 (germline): MNHNS, SASEGT. V was trimmed by 5 bases and J by 6 bases, leaving 13 bases between them. This CDR3 region has 13 residues. The CDR3 sequence is CASSSGRAHGYTF. The CDR3 nucleotides are TGTGCCAGCAGTTCCGGCAGGGCGCATGGCTACACCTTC.

This chain links TRBV11-2 with TRBJ2-3; D perhaps matches TRBD1 (5 bases). This CDR3 is built from 15 residues. The V gene's germline CDR1 is SGHAT and CDR2 FQNNGV. V dropped 5 bases and J dropped 1 base, with 13 bases sitting between them. The DNA for the CDR3 is TGTGCCAGCAGCCCACAGGAAGAGTGCACAGATACGCAGTATTTT. Amino acids: CASSPQEECTDTQYF.

The chain is built from TRBV5-5 and TRBJ1-2; the D is unclear. CDR1 and CDR2 from the germline V gene are SGHKS and YYEKEE (reference sequence). This CDR3 spans 15 amino acids. Trimming shortened V by 5 bases and J by 1 base, and 15 bases separated the two germline ends. The chain's CDR3 is CASSQNTPYNYGYTF. DNA for the CDR3: TGTGCCAGCAGTCAAAACACGCCGTATAACTATGGCTACACCTTC.

This chain joins TRBV29-1 and TRBJ2-3; 8 nucleotides line up with TRBD2. Germline V gives CDR1 SQVTM, CDR2 ANQGSEA. There are 13 residues in the CDR3. The J segment lost 4 bases and the V segment lost 6 bases, leaving 6 bases of the junction unmatched. CDR3 nucleotides: TGCAGCGTCCAGACTAGCGTCCCAGATACGCAGTATTTT. Translation: CSVQTSVPDTQYF.

J is TRBJ1-2 and V is TRBV27; possible D gene TRBD1, 5 bases. The CDR3 has 20 residues. CDR1 and CDR2 (germline): MNHEY, SMNVEV (reference sequence). With 0 bases removed from V and 0 bases from J, the gap between germline ends came to 23 bases. The CDR3 coding sequence is TGTGCCAGCAGTTTATCTCGAACCGGCGGACACCTCCCAGCTAACTATGGCTACACCTTC. Its protein is CASSLSRTGGHLPANYGYTF.

This clone was seen only a few times. J is TRBJ1-1 and V is TRBV9, with D perhaps TRBD1 (5 bases). Germline CDR1 is SGDLS and CDR2 is YYNGEE. The CDR3 loop spans 16 amino acids. The V gene lost 4 bases and the J gene lost 11 bases, with 27 bases spanning the gap. DNA for the CDR3: TGTGCCAGCAGCCGGGGGTGGGCGAGGGCCGCCAAAGGGGCTTTCTTT. Translating gives CASSRGWARAAKGAFF. The entire variable domain, with the rest obtained from reference TRBV9 and TRBJ1-1, is as follows: DSGVTQTPKHLITATGQRVTLRCSPRSGDLSVYWYQQSLDQGLQFLIQYYNGEERAKGNILERFSAQQFPDLHSELNLSSLELGDSALYFCASSRGWARAAKGAFFGQGTRLTVV.

The sample holds one count of this clone. The V call is TRBV4-1, the J call TRBJ1-3; D perhaps matches TRBD1 (5 bases). This CDR3 contains 17 residues. V was trimmed by 1 base and J by 3 bases, leaving 16 bases between them. Per germline, CDR1 MGHRA and CDR2 YSYEKL. Written as DNA, the CDR3 is TGCGCCAGCAGCCAAGTCTTTTGCAGGGTGGGTGGAAACACCATATATTTT. Translated: CASSQVFCRVGGNTIYF.

The gene calls are TRBV7-2 and TRBJ2-5; 11 nucleotides match TRBD2. The V gene's germline CDR1 is SGHTA and CDR2 FQGNSA. The CDR3 spans 18 residues. Trimming cost V 1 base and J 0 bases; bases outside gene matches: 7. CDR3 nucleotide sequence: TGTGCCAGCAGCTTAGATCGACCGGGACTAGCGGACCAAGAGACCCAGTACTTC. Amino acid sequence: CASSLDRPGLADQETQYF. The entire variable domain, with the rest obtained from reference TRBV7-2 and TRBJ2-5, is as follows: GAGVSQSPSNKVTEKGKDVELRCDPISGHTALYWYRQSLGQGLEFLIYFQGNSAPDKSGLPSDRFSAERTGGSVSTLTIQRTQQEDSAVYLCASSLDRPGLADQETQYFGPGTRLLVL.

The rearrangement joins TRBV5-6 to TRBJ2-7; 7 bases are a match to TRBD2. The V segment lost 6 bases and the J segment 0 bases; nucleotides outside the gene matches: 9. The CDR3 consists of 15 residues. CDR1 SGHDT and CDR2 YYEEEE come from the germline V gene. CDR3 nucleotide sequence: TGTGCCAGCAACGTCGGGGGGTCCGCCTCCTACGAGCAGTACTTC. Translated, it gives CASNVGGSASYEQYF.

This chain connects TRBV5-1 to TRBJ2-7, with 7 bases aligning to TRBD1. The V gene's germline CDR1 is SGHRS and CDR2 YFSETQ. The length of the CDR3 is 16 residues. V shed 4 bases and J 6 bases; nucleotides not matched to a gene: 16. In DNA form, the CDR3 reads TGCGCCAGCAGCCGACCCACGATCGGACAGGCTAGCGAGCAGTACTTC. Encoded protein: CASSRPTIGQASEQYF.

V is TRBV15 and J is TRBJ1-2; tentatively, D is TRBD1 (5 bases). Germline V gene sequence: CDR1 LNHNV, CDR2 YYDKDF (reference sequence). V was trimmed by 0 bases and J by 2 bases, leaving 7 bases between them. The CDR3 is made up of 14 amino acids. In DNA, the CDR3 is TGTGCCACCAGCAGAGATGGGGGGAACTATGGCTACACCTTC. Amino acids: CATSRDGGNYGYTF.

This chain connects TRBV7-9 to TRBJ1-2; 9 bases match TRBD1. The CDR3 sequence is 15 residues long. CDR1 is SEHNR and CDR2 is FQNEAQ in the germline V gene (reference sequence). J was trimmed by 6 bases and V by 5 bases; bases with no gene match: 10. CDR3 sequence reads: CASSPHRGRKDGYTF. CDR3 DNA sequence: TGTGCCAGCAGCCCACACAGGGGGCGTAAGGATGGCTACACCTTC.

The chain employs TRBV11-2 and TRBJ1-5; TRBD1 aligns across 8 bases. Germline trimming cut 2 bases from V and 1 base from J; bases unmatched to any gene: 4. Germline CDR1 is SGHAT and CDR2 is FQNNGV. The CDR3 is 16 residues long. Written as DNA, the CDR3 is TGTGCCAGCAGCTTAAGGACAGGGCAAAGCAATCAGCCCCAGCATTTT. Translating it yields CASSLRTGQSNQPQHF.

The chain carries TRBV6-6 and TRBJ1-1; TRBD1 might be the D (6 bases). In germline, CDR1 is MNHNY, CDR2 SVGAGI (reference sequence). This CDR3 is built from 14 residues. The V end lost 2 bases, the J end lost 5 bases, and 12 bases lay between the germline ends. The CDR3 DNA sequence: TGTGCCAGCAGTTACCGGGGTCAGGGGACTGAAGCTTTCTTT. Translation: CASSYRGQGTEAFF.

A note on this clone: The junction departs from the called germline gene at one end, perhaps through a read error. This rearrangement joins TRBV5-6 to TRBJ2-7, with 8 positions matching TRBD1. The CDR3 loop spans 13 amino acids. In germline, CDR1 is SGHDT, CDR2 YYEEEE. CDR3 DNA: TGTGTCAGCAGCTTGGACAGGGCCCACGAGCAGTACTTC. Amino acids: CVSSLDRAHEQYF.

The rearrangement joins TRBV6-5 to TRBJ1-5; no clear D. Trimming took off 6 bases at V and 7 bases at J, with 13 bases between the two ends. This CDR3 is 13 amino acids long. Per the germline V gene, CDR1 is MNHEY and CDR2 is SVGAGI. The CDR3: CASSGCDVQPQHF. The CDR3, as DNA: TGTGCCAGCAGCGGTTGCGATGTCCAGCCCCAGCATTTT.

V gene TRBV9 combines with J gene TRBJ2-1; TRBD1 agrees at 7 bases. The CDR3 sequence is 17 residues long. The germline CDR1 and CDR2 sequences are SGDLS and YYNGEE. With 4 bases clipped from V and 2 bases from J, the junction kept 12 bases outside the gene matches. The CDR3 spells CASSLDGTVGAYNEQFF. In nucleotides, the CDR3 is TGTGCCAGCAGCTTAGACGGGACAGTTGGGGCCTACAATGAGCAGTTCTTC.

CDR3 amino acids: CASSPGQGRFGYTF. The CDR3 bases are TGTGCCAGCAGCCCCGGACAGGGGAGGTTTGGCTACACCTTC. V and J are TRBV7-4 and TRBJ1-2, with TRBD1 matching over 9 bases. Germline values: CDR1 SGHVT, CDR2 SQSDAQ. V dropped 5 bases and J dropped 7; count of bases not matched to a gene: 8. The CDR3 is 14 residues long.

The chain has TRBV5-5 and TRBJ2-4; 7 nucleotides align to TRBD1. CDR3 size: 20 residues. V was clipped by 3 bases and J by 0 bases; unmatched bases: 18. The germline V gene has CDR1 SGHKS and CDR2 YYEKEE (reference sequence). The CDR3 DNA sequence: TGTGCCAGCAGCTCCTTCACAGGGGCCCTCCAGTTATTAGCCAAAAACATTCAGTACTTC. Its translation is CASSSFTGALQLLAKNIQYF.

The rearrangement uses TRBV9 and TRBJ2-5, with TRBD1 matching 9 bases. Trimming cost V 0 bases and J 4 bases; bases outside gene matches: 13. Germline CDR1 is SGDLS and CDR2 is YYNGEE. This CDR3 spans 18 amino acids. The CDR3 region has the DNA TGTGCCAGCAGCGTAGGAGGGGGTGACAGGGGGAACGGAGAGACCCAGTACTTC. Amino acid sequence: CASSVGGGDRGNGETQYF.

CDR3 DNA sequence: TGTGCCAGCAGCCGGACACGGGGGACGAACTATGGCTACACCTTC. Protein sequence: CASSRTRGTNYGYTF. The chain joins TRBV7-9 to TRBJ1-2; D may be TRBD1 (5 bases). The V gene's germline CDR1 is SEHNR and CDR2 FQNEAQ (reference sequence). V gave up 5 bases and J gave up 2 bases, with 15 bases separating them. The CDR3 has 15 residues.